The present TCR beta chain was sequenced within a study of identical twins (dated by TCRdb to 2016 to 2018). At the level of the whole study: To test whether fetal clonotypes persist, the study used deep sequencing on TCR alpha and beta repertoires from monozygotic twins, unrelated adults of various ages, and cord blood. To rule out contamination, replicate twin experiments were performed at different times with different library preparation protocols.

All donors were healthy Caucasians. Three pairs of female monozygotic twins, all aged 18 to 29 years, were included in the twin cohort. Using Miltenyi CD45RO+ enrichment and human naive T-cell isolation kits, memory (CD45RO+) and naive T cells were isolated from PBMC. The library was made by 5' RACE. TCRdb shows the sequencer as Illumina HiSeq 2000. A universal primer binding site was added through template switching, and the final cDNA carried a unique molecular identifier so that TCR cDNA molecules could be counted accurately. Specific primers in the conserved constant-segment region were used to synthesize first-strand cDNA for the TCR alpha and beta chains. Each cDNA library was double barcoded, with a SMART-Mk sample barcode plus Illumina barcodes, to control for contamination. TruSeq adapter sequences along with Illumina sample barcodes were introduced in two successive PCR steps. TCR alpha and beta cDNA libraries were sequenced on the Illumina HiSeq platform with custom primers. The authors processed their data as follows. MiGEC processed the raw reads to extract unique molecular identifiers, while MiXCR was used to determine the CDR3 positions. For each individual, recombination models were inferred using an EM algorithm with the repgenHMM and IGoR tools. Shared clonotype analysis was performed with the tcR package in R, normalizing sharing by the product of cloneset sizes. Out-of-frame nonproductive sequences were analyzed to study raw recombination free of thymic and clonal selection effects. TCRdb handled the public reads itself, with Q25 trimming in fastp and clone calling in MiXCR, and kept productive beta chains. Each entry is one CDR3 protein sequence, shown with its most common DNA and genes. TCRdb's processing, not the authors' own work, is the source of the V and J calls. The sample yields under 250,000 distinct CDR3 sequences; approximately 11% were counted once. The ten most abundant clones make up 3.5% to 5% of the sample.

As to this clonotype: Its antigen is still unknown. No much larger clone is present one base from it, and per-base qualities are unavailable.

CDR1 MNHEY and CDR2 SMNVEV are derived from the germline V gene (reference sequence). Cut back by 3 bases and 0 bases, the V and J ends lie 18 bases apart. Spanning cysteine to phenylalanine, the CDR3 consists of 17 amino acids. The sequence is cut down to CDR3 DNA, 51 bases in frame from base 1. What the study reported, not specific to this receptor: In monozygotic twins, recombination models systematically underestimated out-of-frame TCR alpha sharing, but the models matched the sharing seen between unrelated individuals. Out-of-frame TCR alpha sequences shared between twins showed an excess of low generation-probability sequences compared with coincidental sharing between unrelated individuals. Conclusions relied on cross-sectional statistical analysis, since the same donors could not be followed over many years. Excess twin sharing in beta out-of-frame sequences was weaker because fewer shared sequences lowered the signal-to-noise ratio. Fewer insertions were carried by abundant cord blood beta clonotypes, a similar but weaker trend appeared in young adult naive repertoires, and no such trend appeared in memory repertoires. Invariant T cells such as MAIT and iNKT could partly confound zero-insertion analyses, though diverse VJ usage argued against this for most clonotypes.

Separately, the same data were catalogued under a study of yellow fever vaccine responses in identical twins. From that second study: The authors reported that the T cell response to vaccination in identical twins appeared partly convergent and partly personalized. In the study, vaccine-responding T cell clones were precisely tracked in identical twins.

Sequencing input: memory (CD45RO+) T cells sorted from blood. Read against the paper, the sample's cell subset or site label means: CD45RO+ enriched T cells. Recombination connected TRBV27 to TRBJ2-7; the D gene remains uncertain. The receptor's source is a woman under 30 in good health. The CDR3: CASSFSGAGWLSYEQYF. The bases read TGTGCCAGCAGTTTCTCGGGTGCCGGTTGGCTCTCCTACGAGCAGTACTTC.